One T cell receptor (beta chain) is described in this entry. Germline V gene lookup returns CDR1 MNHEY and CDR2 SMNVEV (reference sequence). This CDR3 spans 14 amino acids. Trimming removed 6 bases from V and 4 bases from J; junction bases left unmatched: 7. The sample belongs to a study of blood T cell repertoires in COVID-19. Study in general: Italy, Spain and the United States were the sources of the convalescent and acute COVID-19 samples. T cells, B-cell-depleted T cells, or PBMCs provided the cDNA or gDNA that served as material.

TCRdb keeps only in-frame clones here, not all; method: immunoSEQ multiplex PCR. The table records about 120,000 clones, 85% of them present only once. Sample: peripheral blood. This rearrangement joins TRBV27 to TRBJ2-7; 9 bases fit TRBD2. The sequence derives from a middle-aged man with acute or convalescent COVID-19. CDR3 DNA: TGTGCCAGCAGCCAAGCGGGGGGCTATTACGAGCAGTACTTC. Translated, it gives CASSQAGGYYEQYF.